This T cell receptor (beta chain) was identified in a study of T cell responses to AZD1222 COVID-19 vaccine. Study-level results: Nearly half of the spike-specific TCRs reportedly recognize variant regions that carry no mutations. Donors in the cohort were predominantly white British and more often female, and clonal diversity was possibly underestimated. Distributed over spike, vaccine-associated CD4 TCRs predominated at 160-218 and 743-854.

Method: immunoSEQ multiplex PCR; TCRdb's copy keeps in-frame clones and lacks some. The sample consists of 70,000 to 95,000 clones, 85% to 90% of them appearing once. Comment on this clone: The antigen remains unidentified.

The CDR3 is 13 amino acids. The V end lost 5 bases, the J end lost 7 bases, and 14 bases lay between the germline ends. Germline CDR1 reads MDHEN; CDR2 reads SYDVKM. This rearrangement joins TRBV28 to TRBJ1-2; D is undetermined. This sequence was found in an adult who received the AZD1222 COVID-19 vaccine. The specimen comprised peripheral blood, sampled 28 days after the second AZD1222 dose. CDR3 sequence reads: CASSLVVWGGYTF. In DNA, the CDR3 is TGTGCCAGCAGTCTAGTTGTATGGGGTGGCTACACCTTC.